This T cell receptor (beta chain) is drawn from a study of shared clonotypes between healthy human individuals (dated by TCRdb to 2018 to 2020). The study in broad terms: The cohort comprised two women and a few men aged 18 to 49 years. For each donor, CD4 naive and CD4 memory were each given three plates, CD8 naive was given two plates, and CD8 memory was given one plate. Blood TCR repertoires of about five healthy adults were deeply sequenced to estimate repertoire size and the extent of clonotype sharing between individuals. Leukapheresis yielded between about 0.94 and 8.9 billion PBMCs per donor. Different laboratories and diverse techniques were used to prepare libraries and sequence TCR repertoires, to increase sequencing depth and limit assay-specific biases. What the authors observed across the whole study: Naive subsets generally had larger estimated clonotype richness than memory subsets. Even with the large sequencing depth, rarefaction of the sorted-subset datasets indicated that sequencing was incomplete. Sampling was limited to blood, and TCR repertoires in tissue likely differ from TCR repertoires in blood. Higher generation probabilities were observed for clonotypes shared by all four sorted-subset donors than for non-shared clonotypes. The small number of donors limited the genetic and exposure-history diversity represented. Pairwise subsampling indicated that sequencing depth was expected to affect the degree of clonotype sharing among donors. Across a few donors, roughly 5% of naive CD4, approximately 4% of naive CD8, around 2.5% of memory CD4, and over 0.35% of memory CD8 clonotypes were shared.

On this clone itself: Its antigen is still unknown. No per-base quality is available; no much larger clone lies one base away.

Donors were healthy HIV-negative adults with no recently reported acute infections or vaccinations. Only Caucasian adults living in Nashville, Tennessee, USA were represented among the donors. CD4+ T cells were enriched through magnetic negative selection, after which naive cells were positively selected on CD45RA and the remaining negative fraction served as the memory subset. Blood was obtained by leukapheresis, after which PBMCs were separated by Ficoll-Histopaque density gradient centrifugation and cryopreserved in liquid nitrogen vapor phase. Analytical flow cytometry was used to check the purity and quantity of each magnetically sorted T cell population. Each sorted fraction had its genomic DNA isolated and then quantified by UV absorbance on a Nanodrop 2000c. Using the deep immunoSEQ assay, TCR CDR3 regions were amplified from genomic DNA by multiplex PCR. For each cell subset, the extracted genomic DNA was distributed evenly across all wells of several immunoSEQ 96-well plates, and each plate served as one replicate. For sorted subsets, approximately 210 ng of genomic DNA, equivalent to 25,000 to 35,000 T cell genomes, went into each replicate PCR. Purified libraries were measured with a Qubit 3.0 fluorometer, size-checked on a Bioanalyzer 2100, and measured again with the KAPA Library Quantification kit. Every immunoSEQ 96-well plate was sequenced on a separate single-read 150-cycle Illumina NextSeq 550 flow cell. Concerning the study's data processing: Because the immunoSEQ output included only junctional sequences and no quality scores, the filtering could not be the same as the filtering used for full-length reads. To assign V/J genes and CDR3, sequences were annotated against IMGT germline references using PyIR, a Python wrapper for IgBLAST v1.9. Reads with weak V/J assignments (E-value above 1e-6), missing CDR3, stop codons, out-of-frame junctions, or ambiguous translated residues were removed. V3J clonotypes were defined by identical inferred V gene, J gene, and CDR3 amino acid sequence. Percentage overlap between repertoires was computed as shared unique clonotypes divided by the size of the smaller repertoire. Richness of each repertoire was evaluated using RTK rarefaction, the Chao1 estimator, and Recon v2.1 estimates of unobserved clonotypes. OLGA was used to compute generation probabilities for all TCRbeta clonotypes that the gDNA method yielded from a handful of donors. Drawn from immuneACCESS, this table holds only the in-frame rearrangements with V and J called that TCRdb kept. Clones are partly lost; checked studies trace under half to an unresolved V gene and leave the rest unexplained. The DNA was the basis for D and trimming; V, J and clone size are from that table. This sample has millions of clones in its table, and 85% to 95% of those were observed once. Of the sample, over 0.12% falls within the top ten clones.

CDR1 and CDR2 are read off the germline V gene (reference sequence) as SEHNR and FQNEAQ. The CDR3 measures 14 amino acids from cysteine to phenylalanine. Only the CDR3 part of the read is kept: 42 bases, read in frame from the first base. The V end loses 1 base and the J end loses 5 bases, and a stretch of 11 bases separates them. This sequence originates from a man younger than 35 in good health. The chain couples TRBV7-9 to TRBJ2-5; matching of 5 bases hints at TRBD2 as the D gene. The source material was naive CD4+ T cells sorted from blood. What the cell subset or site label conveys for this sample: CD45RA+ positively selected. The DNA is as follows: TGTGCCAGCAGCTTAGGGATCACTAGTGAGACCCAGTACTTC. Translation gives CASSLGITSETQYF.